Below are 30 T cell receptor beta chains sequenced from a single sample in a study of metastatic and nonmetastatic thyroid tumors. TCRdb re-clonotyped the PCR reads via MiXCR. Counted here are around 40,000 clones, approximately 13% occurring once; the ten biggest clones make up approximately 9.5%. Ahead of thyroid surgery, no patient had received treatment of any kind. The source material was blood. The receptors were gathered from a female donor with papillary thyroid cancer or a benign thyroid nodule (not recorded which). Some clones in this sample may be carry-over from other donors' samples.

A remark on this clone: A much larger clone is a single base away; this may be a read error. The rearrangement links TRBV3-1 to TRBJ2-3; 12 nucleotides agree with TRBD2. Germline lookup yields CDR1 LGHDT and CDR2 YNNKEL (reference sequence). This CDR3 region has 16 residues. The CDR3 coding sequence is TGTGCCAGCAGCCGTTGGGGACTAGCGGGCACAAATACGCAGTATTTT. It codes for CASSRWGLAGTNTQYF.

This clone was seen repeatedly, ten times or more. The V call is TRBV10-3, the J call TRBJ2-1, with 10 bases that match TRBD2. V lost 3 bases, J lost 7 bases, and 9 bases stayed unmatched. This CDR3 contains 16 residues. The germline V gene has CDR1 ENHRY and CDR2 SYGVKD. The CDR3 DNA reads TGTGCCATCAGTGACAGGACTAGCGGAGTGAAGAATGAGCAGTTCTTC. It codes for CAISDRTSGVKNEQFF.

Remarks on this clone: At one end the junction does not follow the germline gene, possibly because of a read error. The chain carries TRBV11-2 and TRBJ2-7, with 13 bases aligning to TRBD2. The germline CDR1 and CDR2 sequences are SGHAT and FQNNGV. The CDR3 runs 19 residues. The CDR3: CASSSGGLAGCPPIYEHYF. Here the CDR3 DNA reads TGTGCCAGCAGCTCCGGGGGACTAGCGGGATGCCCACCGATCTACGAGCATTACTTC.

This clone has a count of ten or more. The rearrangement joins TRBV6-1 to TRBJ1-1; the D gene is possibly TRBD1 (6 bases). V was pared by 5 bases and J by 7 bases, with 8 bases between. Per the germline V gene, CDR1 is MNHNS and CDR2 is SASEGT. The CDR3 covers 11 residues. CDR3 residues: CASSNRVEAFF. In nucleotides, the CDR3 is TGTGCCAGCAGTAACAGGGTTGAAGCTTTCTTT.

For this clone: A read error may explain this, as a much larger clone is one base away. V usage is TRBV29-1 and J usage is TRBJ2-7; D possibly corresponds to TRBD1 (5 bases). This CDR3 region has 11 residues. Germline V gene lookup returns CDR1 SQVTM and CDR2 ANQGSEA. CDR3: CSVRDSYDQYF. The CDR3 region has the DNA TGCAGCGTCAGAGACAGCTACGATCAGTACTTC.

This clone was seen at least ten times. The chain is built from TRBV6-1 and TRBJ1-2; D is undetermined. CDR1 and CDR2 from the germline V gene are MNHNS and SASEGT. The CDR3 consists of 14 residues. Trimming removed 0 bases at V and 7 bases at J, with 12 bases between. The CDR3 coding sequence is TGTGCCAGCAGTGAAGCAGTAGGGAGGGTTGGCTACACCTTC. Its protein is CASSEAVGRVGYTF.

With respect to this clone: A read error may produce the germline difference seen at one junction end. The rearrangement uses TRBV6-1 and TRBJ2-7, with D maybe TRBD2 (5 bases). The CDR3 length is 15 residues. Looked up from germline, CDR1 is MNHNS and CDR2 is SASEGT. CDR3 DNA sequence: TGTGCCAGCACCCCAGCGGCGTGTTTCTCCAACGAGCAGTACTTC. Its translation is CASTPAACFSNEQYF.

Many counts were recorded for this clone. In DNA, the CDR3 is TGTGCCTGGAGTGTTGGGAACTCTGGAAACACCATATATTTT. Translating gives CAWSVGNSGNTIYF. The gene calls are TRBV30 and TRBJ1-3; D unresolved. Germline V lookup: CDR1 GTSNPN, CDR2 SVGIG (reference sequence). The V gene lost 0 bases and the J gene lost 0 bases, with 6 bases spanning the gap. This CDR3 has 14 amino acids.

Many counts were recorded for this clone. V and J are TRBV24-1 and TRBJ2-5; D possibly corresponds to TRBD2 (5 bases). The CDR3 runs to 15 residues. V was trimmed by 3 bases and J by 5 bases, leaving 15 bases between them. CDR1 and CDR2 (germline): KGHDR, SFDVKD. The CDR3 loop is CATSDQTTGWETQYF. In nucleotides, the CDR3 is TGTGCCACCAGTGATCAGACTACCGGATGGGAGACCCAGTACTTC.

This clone occurred many times. The chain uses TRBV18 and TRBJ1-5; no clear D gene. The CDR3 length is 14 residues. Germline V CDR1 and CDR2: KGHSH, LQKENI. The V and J ends lost 3 bases and 9 bases respectively, with 15 bases between them. The CDR3 is CASSPDGNPPPQHF. The CDR3 nucleotides are TGTGCCAGCTCACCTGACGGGAACCCCCCGCCCCAGCATTTT.

This clone was seen ten or more times. CDR3 amino acids: CAWSLGQGGNQPQHF. The CDR3 DNA follows: TGTGCCTGGAGTTTGGGACAGGGGGGCAATCAGCCCCAGCATTTT. The J gene is TRBJ1-5, the V gene TRBV30; 11 bases align to TRBD1. The CDR3 is 15 amino acids. The V segment lost 2 bases and the J segment 2 bases; nucleotides outside the gene matches: 2. CDR1 is GTSNPN, CDR2 SVGIG, per germline (reference sequence).

The chain employs TRBV6-1 and TRBJ1-1; D not certain. The CDR3 sequence is 15 residues long. V was pared by 6 bases and J by 5 bases, with 19 bases between. CDR1 MNHNS and CDR2 SASEGT come from the germline V gene. CDR3 DNA: TGTGCCAGCAGACATGGAGTTGCGCGAAAGACTGAAGCTTTCTTT. Its protein product is CASRHGVARKTEAFF.

About this clone itself: Its ends do not fully match the called genes, so a read error is possible. The CDR3 region has the DNA TGTACCAGCAGCCGTGGGGACTATGGCTACACCTTC. Protein sequence: CTSSRGDYGYTF. The V call is TRBV11-3, the J call TRBJ1-2; no reliable D call. Germline V gives CDR1 SGHNT, CDR2 YENEEA. The CDR3 totals 12 residues.

This rearrangement joins TRBV6-2 or TRBV6-3 to TRBJ1-1, with D perhaps TRBD1 (5 bases). V was shortened by 6 bases and J by 4 bases, with 12 bases between the two germline ends. The CDR3 runs 13 residues. Germline V CDR1 and CDR2: MNHEY, SVGEGT. This CDR3 is CASSRDRGTEAFF. The CDR3, as DNA: TGTGCCAGCAGCCGAGACAGAGGCACTGAAGCTTTCTTT.

The chain is built from TRBV4-2 and TRBJ1-4, with 8 bases identical to TRBD1. V lost 10 bases, J lost 11 bases, and 6 bases stayed unmatched. The CDR3 extends over 11 amino acids. The V gene's germline CDR1 is LGHNA and CDR2 YNFKEQ. This CDR3 reads CATGGAEKLFF. The DNA of the CDR3 is TGTGCCACAGGGGGCGCGGAGAAACTGTTTTTT.

This clone has ten or more counts. This chain joins TRBV3-1 and TRBJ1-4, with a possible D match to TRBD1 (5 bases). Per germline, CDR1 LGHDT and CDR2 YNNKEL (reference sequence). Between the trimmed V and J ends, which lost 0 bases and 13 bases, there was a span of 15 bases. There are 14 residues in the CDR3. The CDR3 loop is CASSQELGFRGLFF. Here the CDR3 DNA reads TGTGCCAGCAGCCAAGAGTTAGGGTTTAGGGGACTGTTTTTT.

This clone has more than one count but fewer than ten. The chain combines TRBV28 with TRBJ2-7, with 7 bases that match TRBD1. The CDR3 has 13 amino acids. The V segment lost 6 bases and the J segment 5 bases; nucleotides outside the gene matches: 7. Germline V gives CDR1 MDHEN, CDR2 SYDVKM. For the CDR3, the DNA is TGTGCCAGCAGGTGGACAGGAAGGGACGAGCAGTACTTC. It is translated as CASRWTGRDEQYF.

Judged by abundance, this clone is medium-sized. This chain links TRBV6-1 with TRBJ2-2, with D possibly TRBD2 on 5 matching bases. The CDR3 consists of 13 residues. Trimming removed 5 bases from V and 6 bases from J, with 10 bases in between. The germline V gene encodes CDR1 MNHNS and CDR2 SASEGT. The CDR3 protein is CASSLRAAGELFF. CDR3 nucleotide sequence: TGTGCCAGCAGTTTGAGGGCGGCCGGGGAGCTGTTTTTT.

This sequence joins TRBV5-1 and TRBJ1-1, with unresolved D. The germline V and J ends were trimmed by 0 bases and 1 base, with 7 bases remaining between them. The germline V gene has CDR1 SGHRS and CDR2 YFSETQ. The CDR3 has 14 amino acids. The CDR3 here is CASSLGAGNTEAFF. The DNA for the CDR3 is TGCGCCAGCAGCTTGGGGGCCGGGAACACTGAAGCTTTCTTT. The full variable domain, completed using reference TRBV5-1 and TRBJ1-1, is KAGVTQTPRYLIKTRGQQVTLSCSPISGHRSVSWYQQTPGQGLQFLFEYFSETQRNKGNFPGRFSGRQFSNSRSEMNVSTLELGDSALYLCASSLGAGNTEAFFGQGTRLTVV.

This clone was picked up many times. The chain employs TRBV5-6 and TRBJ2-5; no clear D gene. This CDR3 has 15 amino acids. Germline assignment: CDR1 SGHDT and CDR2 YYEEEE. Trimming removed 0 bases from V and 3 bases from J, with 12 bases in between. CDR3 protein: CASSLEALLKETQYF. The CDR3 coding sequence is TGTGCCAGCAGCTTGGAGGCTCTACTTAAAGAGACCCAGTACTTC. The full variable domain, completed using reference TRBV5-6 and TRBJ2-5, is DAGVTQSPTHLIKTRGQQVTLRCSPKSGHDTVSWYQQALGQGPQFIFQYYEEEERQRGNFPDRFSGHQFPNYSSELNVNALLLGDSALYLCASSLEALLKETQYFGPGTRLLVL.

This clone was found many times. The rearrangement links TRBV10-3 to TRBJ2-5; D gene ambiguous. Per germline, CDR1 ENHRY and CDR2 SYGVKD. This CDR3 spans 12 amino acids. The germline V and J ends were trimmed by 1 base and 5 bases, with 5 bases remaining between them. The DNA of the CDR3 is TGTGCCATCAGTGAGTTTGAGGAGACCCAGTACTTC. Translated, it gives CAISEFEETQYF.

This clone was seen many times. The chain combines TRBV2 with TRBJ2-1; D gene uncertain. The CDR3 consists of 12 residues. The germline V gene has CDR1 SNHLY and CDR2 FYNNEI. V lost 4 bases and J lost 7, with 8 bases in between. CDR3 loop: CASSVSRNEQFF. CDR3 nucleotides: TGTGCCAGCAGTGTCAGTAGGAATGAGCAGTTCTTC.

A few counts support this clone. The CDR3 is CASSFSGSYVNTIYF. In DNA form, the CDR3 reads TGTGCCAGCAGTTTCTCCGGAAGCTATGTAAACACCATATATTTT. The chain employs TRBV27 and TRBJ1-3; D gene unclear. CDR3 length: 15 residues. Germline V gives CDR1 MNHEY, CDR2 SMNVEV (reference sequence). Trimming took 3 bases from V and 6 from J, leaving 15 bases between them.

This clone was recorded many times. CDR3 nucleotide sequence: TGTGCCAGCAGTGAAGCCGGGACAGGGGGAGAGACCCAGTACTTC. The encoded protein is CASSEAGTGGETQYF. The rearrangement links TRBV6-1 to TRBJ2-5, with 11 positions matching TRBD1. The length of the CDR3 is 15 residues. J gave up 4 bases and V 0 bases, and 1 base lay outside the gene matches. Germline-derived CDR1 and CDR2 are MNHNS and SASEGT.

This clone came up many times. The chain carries TRBV19 and TRBJ2-7; D is possibly TRBD2 (6 bases). Germline loops: CDR1 LNHDA, CDR2 SQIVND (reference sequence). Trimming cost V 7 bases and J 1 base, with 17 bases left between them. The CDR3 is made up of 15 amino acids. The CDR3 protein is CASKEGGNPSYEQYF. DNA of the CDR3: TGTGCCAGTAAGGAGGGCGGGAACCCATCCTACGAGCAGTACTTC. The full variable domain, its missing parts supplied by reference TRBV19 and TRBJ2-7, is DGGITQSPKYLFRKEGQNVTLSCEQNLNHDAMYWYRQDPGQGLRLIYYSQIVNDFQKGDIAEGYSVSREKKESFPLTVTSAQKNPTAFYLCASKEGGNPSYEQYFGPGTRLTVT.

Many counts were recorded for this clone. Sequence at one end of the junction differs from germline and may be a read error. The V call is TRBV20-1, the J call TRBJ1-2, with TRBD1 matching over 8 bases. The CDR3 sequence is 15 residues long. The germline V gene has CDR1 DFQATT and CDR2 SNEGSKA (reference sequence). DNA of the CDR3: TGCAGTGCTAGAGCTTTGGACAGGGTGATACATGGCTGCACCTTC. Protein: CSARALDRVIHGCTF.

This clone was seen at least ten times. CDR3 amino acids: CAWSSGTWSETQYF. The CDR3 nucleotides are TGTGCCTGGAGTAGCGGGACTTGGTCAGAGACCCAGTACTTC. The chain combines TRBV30 with TRBJ2-5, with 7 bases that match TRBD2. The CDR3 has 14 residues. The V gene's germline CDR1 is GTSNPN and CDR2 SVGIG (reference sequence). J lost 4 bases, V lost 2 bases, and 7 bases had no gene match.

The V call is TRBV20-1, the J call TRBJ2-7; D unresolved. Per the germline V gene, CDR1 is DFQATT and CDR2 is SNEGSKA (reference sequence). CDR3 length: 14 amino acids. Trimming left V 0 bases short and J 2 bases short, with 11 bases between. CDR3 nucleotides: TGCAGTGCTAGAGATTTCGAGGAACCCTACGAGCAGTACTTC. It codes for CSARDFEEPYEQYF.

The sample holds many counts of this clone. V is TRBV20-1 and J is TRBJ2-3; 13 bases fit TRBD2. CDR3 length: 13 residues. The germline V gene has CDR1 DFQATT and CDR2 SNEGSKA (reference sequence). The V and J ends lost 5 bases and 4 bases, in that order; junction bases with no gene match: 0. CDR3 protein: CSAGTSGADTQYF. CDR3 sequence (DNA): TGCAGTGCTGGGACTAGCGGGGCAGATACGCAGTATTTT.

V and J are TRBV20-1 and TRBJ2-7, with a tentative D call TRBD2 (5 bases). The length of the CDR3 is 13 residues. Germline lookup yields CDR1 DFQATT and CDR2 SNEGSKA (reference sequence). Trimming stripped 1 base from V and 4 bases from J, with 11 bases between. CDR3 in DNA: TGCAGTGCTAGAGGGCTAGCAGGTTACGAGCAGTACTTC. As protein: CSARGLAGYEQYF.